This T cell receptor (beta chain) was recovered during a study of blood T cell repertoires in COVID-19. On the study more broadly: Nucleic acid was either cDNA or gDNA, and it came from T cells, B-cell-depleted T cells, or PBMCs.

This clone has a handful of counts. In the authors' workflow: Cell counts per sample came from amplifying reference gene primers. Generated by immunoSEQ multiplex PCR, the TCRdb table keeps only in-frame clones and is missing some. Clone size and the V and J calls come from that table; the DNA yielded D and trimming. Of about 380,000 clones listed, around nine tenths were seen once; the top ten hold 1.2%. For recovered donors of Cohort 3, there were two negative PCRs, clearance, or symptom resolution. J was trimmed by 8 bases and V by 4 bases; bases with no gene match: 8. The CDR3 extends over 13 amino acids. Germline V gives CDR1 SGHDT, CDR2 YYEEEE.

The chain uses TRBV5-6 and TRBJ1-2; 7 nucleotides match TRBD1. The material sequenced was PBMCs or T cells enriched from blood (not recorded which). The sequence derives from a woman under 30 who had recovered from COVID-19. Here the CDR3 reads CASSRQGQGGYTF. CDR3 coding DNA: TGTGCCAGCAGCCGACAGGGCCAGGGAGGCTACACCTTC.